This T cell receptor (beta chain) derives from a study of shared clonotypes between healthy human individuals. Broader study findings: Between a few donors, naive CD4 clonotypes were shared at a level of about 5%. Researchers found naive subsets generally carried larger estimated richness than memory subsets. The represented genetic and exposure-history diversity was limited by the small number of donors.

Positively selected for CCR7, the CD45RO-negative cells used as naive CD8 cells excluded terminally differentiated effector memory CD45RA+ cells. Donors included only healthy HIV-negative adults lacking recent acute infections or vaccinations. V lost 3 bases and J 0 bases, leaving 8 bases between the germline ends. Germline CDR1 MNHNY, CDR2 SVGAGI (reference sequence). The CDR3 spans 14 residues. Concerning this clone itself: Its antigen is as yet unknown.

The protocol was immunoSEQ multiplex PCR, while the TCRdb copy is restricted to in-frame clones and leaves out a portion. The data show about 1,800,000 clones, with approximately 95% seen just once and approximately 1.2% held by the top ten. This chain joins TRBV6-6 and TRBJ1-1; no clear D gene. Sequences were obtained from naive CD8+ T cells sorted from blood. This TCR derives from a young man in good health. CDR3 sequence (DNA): TGTGCCAGCAGTTATCTCGACCTGAACACTGAAGCTTTCTTT. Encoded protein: CASSYLDLNTEAFF.